The T cell receptor (beta chain) under discussion was sequenced for a study of patients and donors after allogeneic stem cell transplantation. Germline CDR1 LNHNV, CDR2 YYDKDF (reference sequence). The CDR3 runs to 13 residues. J lost 3 bases, V lost 3 bases, and 1 base had no gene match. MiXCR, applied by TCRdb to the RT-PCR reads, yields one record per CDR3 protein. The profile covers around 200,000 distinct CDR3 sequences, with roughly 38% appearing a single time and around a tenth taken by the ten largest. The TCR originated in a human donor who was either an allogeneic HSCT recipient or a stem cell or donor lymphocyte infusion donor (not recorded which). It is not recorded whose cells these are; they may come from a transplant donor. V is TRBV15 and J is TRBJ1-2; 7 bases agree with TRBD1. Sequencing input: blood, either unsorted or a sorted T cell fraction (not recorded which). This chain's CDR3 is CATSSQGDYGYTF. The CDR3 bases are TGTGCCACCAGCAGCCAGGGGGACTATGGCTACACCTTC.